This T cell receptor (beta chain) was sequenced in a study of identical twins. Concerning this clonotype: Its antigen remains unknown.

Study-level points and caveats: Insertions were fewer in abundant cord blood beta clonotypes, whereas memory repertoires showed none of this pattern.

Each CDR3 protein is one row after TCRdb ran MiXCR on the 5' RACE reads. The profile covers a few hundred thousand distinct CDR3 sequences, with 9.6% appearing a single time and around 3.1% taken by the ten largest. The ends were cut back, 0 bases at V and 2 bases at J, with 8 bases in the middle. There are 14 residues in the CDR3. The data were also submitted as part of a second study, on yellow fever vaccine responses in identical twins.

The rearrangement joins TRBV23-1 to TRBJ2-7; D ambiguous. Being an ORF, TRBV23-1 has a function that is uncertain. The receptor was derived from a woman aged 18 to 35 in good health. What was sequenced was PBMCs. CDR3 DNA: TGCGCCAGCAGTCAATCGTTGAACCCCTACGAGCAGTACTTC. Its protein product is CASSQSLNPYEQYF.